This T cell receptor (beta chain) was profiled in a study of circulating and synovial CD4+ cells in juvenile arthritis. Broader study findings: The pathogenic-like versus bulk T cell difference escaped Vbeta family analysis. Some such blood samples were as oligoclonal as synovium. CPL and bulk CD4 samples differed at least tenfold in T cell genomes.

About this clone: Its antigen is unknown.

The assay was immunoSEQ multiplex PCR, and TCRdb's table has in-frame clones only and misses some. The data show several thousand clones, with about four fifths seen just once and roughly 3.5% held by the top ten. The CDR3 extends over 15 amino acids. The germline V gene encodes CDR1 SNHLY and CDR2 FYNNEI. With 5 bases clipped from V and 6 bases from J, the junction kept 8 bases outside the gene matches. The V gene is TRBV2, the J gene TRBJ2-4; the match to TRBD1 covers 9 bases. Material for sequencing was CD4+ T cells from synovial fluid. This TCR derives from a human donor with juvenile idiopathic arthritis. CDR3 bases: TGTGCCAGCAGTAAAACGTTGACAGGGGGAAACATTCAGTACTTC. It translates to CASSKTLTGGNIQYF.